This entry features one T cell receptor beta chain sequence. This sample is part of a study of shared clonotypes between healthy human individuals. From germline, CDR1 is MNHEY and CDR2 SVGAGI. After removal of 2 bases from V and 9 bases from J, the junction contained 8 bases not matched to a gene. CDR3 length equals 14 residues. The method was immunoSEQ multiplex PCR; TCRdb's version includes in-frame clones alone and lacks a portion of them. The table records roughly 1,100,000 clones, around 75% of them present only once. The sample comprised memory CD4+ T cells sorted from blood. The subset was: CD45RA-negative fraction. The source is a man between 18 and 29 years old in good health. The chain is built from TRBV6-5 and TRBJ2-7; 9 bases are shared with TRBD1. CDR3 sequence: CASSYGTGFRRQYF. CDR3 coding DNA: TGTGCCAGCAGTTACGGGACAGGGTTTAGAAGGCAGTACTTC.